The 11 T cell receptor beta chains below were found in one sample sequenced in a study of T cell responses to AZD1222 COVID-19 vaccine. Measured with immunoSEQ multiplex PCR; TCRdb has only the in-frame clones, and not every one. The sample comprises 150,000 or so clones, 90% of which are singletons, and 1.5% to 2% rests with the top ten. This material consisted of peripheral blood, taken on day 0 of AZD1222 vaccination. The receptors here all came from an adult in good health.

In DNA, the CDR3 is TGTGCCAGCAGCAAAGCCTACTTAGAGACCGGGGAGCTGTTTTTT. Protein sequence: CASSKAYLETGELFF. The genes are TRBV14 and TRBJ2-2, with D uncertain. This CDR3 has 15 residues. Germline CDR1 SGHDN, CDR2 FVKESK. V lost 5 bases to trimming and J lost 5 bases, with 15 bases between them.

V and J are TRBV18 and TRBJ2-3, with 8 bases lining up with TRBD1. Germline V lookup: CDR1 KGHSH, CDR2 LQKENI. This CDR3 is 15 amino acids long. V was clipped by 1 base and J by 6 bases; unmatched bases: 6. CDR3 coding DNA: TGTGCCAGCTCACCACGGTTGCAGGGGGCGGATACGCAGTATTTT. It codes for CASSPRLQGADTQYF.

The genes are TRBV28 and TRBJ1-4; D not certain. V dropped 8 bases and J dropped 8 bases, with 21 bases sitting between them. Germline V gives CDR1 MDHEN, CDR2 SYDVKM. The CDR3 has 15 residues. The CDR3, as DNA: TGTGCCAGCGCCCGCGAGTTTGGGGTTCGAGAAAAACTGTTTTTT. Residues: CASAREFGVREKLFF.

This rearrangement joins TRBV19 to TRBJ2-5; maybe TRBD1 (6 bases). CDR1 and CDR2 (germline): LNHDA, SQIVND (reference sequence). This CDR3 contains 13 residues. V lost 5 bases and J 3 bases, leaving 10 bases between the germline ends. CDR3 sequence: CASSSWTEETQYF. The CDR3 nucleotides are TGTGCCAGTAGTTCCTGGACAGAAGAGACCCAGTACTTC.

The rearrangement links TRBV6-5 to TRBJ1-3; a weak D match, TRBD1 (6 bases). The CDR3 is made up of 12 amino acids. Per the germline V gene, CDR1 is MNHEY and CDR2 is SVGAGI. V was pared by 7 bases and J by 2 bases, with 6 bases between. The CDR3 region is CASTGAGNTIYF. The CDR3, as DNA: TGTGCCAGCACAGGGGCTGGAAACACCATATATTTT.

The V gene is TRBV5-1, the J gene TRBJ1-5, with TRBD1 identical over 10 bases. CDR1 is SGHRS and CDR2 is YFSETQ in the germline V gene. V was pared by 0 bases and J by 4 bases, with 1 base of the junction left unmatched. CDR3 length: 15 amino acids. The CDR3, as DNA: TGCGCCAGCAGCTTGGGGGACAGGGGTAATCAGCCCCAGCATTTT. Its translation: CASSLGDRGNQPQHF.

The genes are TRBV7-2 and TRBJ1-1, with a weak D call TRBD1 (6 bases). CDR3 length equals 14 residues. Germline CDR1 reads SGHTA; CDR2 reads FQGNSA. V was shortened by 5 bases and J by 4 bases, with 14 bases between the two germline ends. As DNA, the CDR3 is TGTGCCAGCAGCCATAACAGGGAGGGCACTGAAGCTTTCTTT. Protein: CASSHNREGTEAFF.

In this sample, this clone turned up once. The V and J genes are TRBV11-1 and TRBJ2-1; D is possibly TRBD2 (6 bases). The CDR3 is 14 residues long. CDR1 and CDR2 from the germline V gene are SGHAT and FQDESV (reference sequence). Trimming removed 8 bases from V and 6 bases from J, with 17 bases in between. DNA for the CDR3: TGTGCCAGCCACGGAGTAGCGGACCTCAATGAGCAGTTCTTC. Translation gives CASHGVADLNEQFF.

This clone was counted a single time. The chain recombines TRBV29-1 with TRBJ2-5, with a weak D call TRBD2 (6 bases). This CDR3 has 14 amino acids. The V end was cut by 7 bases, the J end by 5 bases, with 20 bases between. Germline V gene lookup returns CDR1 SQVTM and CDR2 ANQGSEA. CDR3 sequence: CSADTGLLGETQYF. In DNA form, the CDR3 reads TGCAGCGCCGATACGGGACTCTTAGGGGAGACCCAGTACTTC.

The chain recombines TRBV4-2 with TRBJ1-6; perhaps TRBD1 as D (6 bases). V lost 2 bases, J lost 9 bases, and 14 bases lay in between. The CDR3 sequence is 15 residues long. Germline loops: CDR1 LGHNA, CDR2 YNFKEQ. DNA for the CDR3: TGTGCCAGCAGCCAATGGAGGACGGACAGTTCACCCCTCCACTTT. Amino acids: CASSQWRTDSSPLHF.

This clone was detected only a few times. This sequence joins TRBV3-1 (or the pseudogene TRBV3-2) and TRBJ1-2, with D hard to call. The V gene's germline CDR1 is LGHDT and CDR2 YNNKEL (reference sequence). Trimming cost V 0 bases and J 4 bases, with 9 bases left between them. The CDR3 has 14 amino acids. CDR3 residues: CASSQDYPGYGYTF. The CDR3 region has the DNA TGTGCCAGCAGCCAAGACTATCCCGGCTATGGCTACACCTTC.